The 30 T cell receptor beta chains below were found in one sample sequenced in a study of tumor and adjacent non-tumor tissue in lung cancer. The library came from three nested PCR rounds adapted from ARM-PCR protocols. TCRdb recomputed calls from the multiplex PCR reads with MiXCR, one row per CDR3 protein. The sample has about 200,000 distinct CDR3 sequences; about 71% are singletons. RNA was extracted from bulk tissue without any cell sorting. The sequenced sample consisted of lung tumor tissue. All receptors derive from a man between 60 and 75 years old with non-small cell lung cancer.

A note on this clonotype: A much larger clone differs by one base, so this may be a read error. This chain connects TRBV29-1 to TRBJ2-2; the D gene is possibly TRBD1 (6 bases). Germline V gene data show CDR1 as SQVTM and CDR2 as ANQGSEA. CDR3 length equals 13 residues. The CDR3 loop reads CSAGTRDTGELSF. CDR3 nucleotides: TGCAGCGCCGGGACACGTGATACCGGGGAGCTGTCTTTT.

This clonotype appeared many times. This chain links TRBV29-1 with TRBJ1-1; possibly TRBD1 for D (6 bases). This CDR3 has 13 residues. Per the germline V gene, CDR1 is SQVTM and CDR2 is ANQGSEA. V was clipped by 7 bases and J by 4 bases, with 16 bases between them. This chain's CDR3 is CSARGGGVTEAFF. The CDR3 nucleotides read TGCAGCGCCCGGGGAGGGGGTGTCACTGAAGCTTTCTTT.

The rearrangement joins TRBV20-1 to TRBJ2-2; the D gene is possibly TRBD1 (7 bases). The V end lost 0 bases, the J end lost 4 bases, and 15 bases lay between the germline ends. The CDR3 covers 16 residues. Germline V gene lookup returns CDR1 DFQATT and CDR2 SNEGSKA (reference sequence). CDR3 residues: CSARDMNRGGTGELFF. CDR3 sequence (DNA): TGCAGTGCTAGAGATATGAACAGGGGAGGCACCGGGGAGCTGTTTTTT.

This clonotype was seen a single time. A much larger clone lies one base from this, so it may be a read error. The V call is TRBV28, the J call TRBJ2-3; no firm D call. Germline V gives CDR1 MDHEN, CDR2 SYDVKM. The CDR3 extends over 15 amino acids. CDR3 region: CTSSPLGSSTDTQYF. The CDR3, as DNA: TGTACCAGCAGCCCCTTGGGTTCCAGCACAGATACGCAGTATTTT.

V usage is TRBV7-8 and J usage is TRBJ1-5; D is ambiguous. Per germline, CDR1 SGHVS and CDR2 FQNEAQ. CDR3 length: 15 amino acids. The CDR3: CTISFGTPNNQPQHF. The CDR3 DNA is TGTACCATCAGCTTTGGCACACCGAACAATCAGCCCCAGCATTTT.

On this clonotype: Germline and junction disagree at one end, which may indicate a read error. The chain is built from TRBV7-9 and TRBJ2-5; the D gene is possibly TRBD2 (5 bases). The CDR3 has 14 residues. CDR1 and CDR2 from the germline V gene are SEHNR and FQNEAQ (reference sequence). The CDR3: CASSLATAFKTQYF. The DNA of the CDR3 is TGCGCCAGCAGCTTAGCGACGGCTTTCAAGACCCAGTACTTC. Variable domain in full (rest from reference TRBV7-9 and TRBJ2-5): DTGVSQNPRHKITKRGQNVTFRCDPISEHNRLYWYRQTLGQGPEFLTYFQNEAQLEKSRLLSDRFSAERPKGSFSTLEIQRTEQGDSAMYLCASSLATAFKTQYFGPGTRLLVL.

On this clonotype: The missing conserved phenylalanine or tryptophan at the end of this CDR3 makes a read error likely. The V call is TRBV13, the J call TRBJ2-1, with 8 bases fitting TRBD2. V gave up 4 bases and J gave up 6 bases; unmatched junction bases: 5. Germline CDR1 is PRHDT and CDR2 is FYEKMQ (reference sequence). The CDR3 contains 14 residues. The CDR3 sequence: CASSSLAGPNEQFS. CDR3 nucleotides: TGTGCCAGCAGCTCTTTAGCGGGGCCCAATGAGCAGTTCTCC.

Worth noting for this clonotype: The junction departs from the called germline gene at one end, perhaps through a read error. The chain uses TRBV11-2 and TRBJ1-1; a weak D match, TRBD1 (5 bases). The CDR3 has 13 residues. CDR1 is SGHAT, CDR2 FQNNGV, per germline. CDR3 loop: CSSSLGGRDFAFF. The DNA of the CDR3 is TGTTCCAGCAGCTTGGGCGGCAGGGATTTCGCTTTCTTT.

On this clonotype: This may arise from a read error, as a much more abundant clone is one base away. The chain combines TRBV10-2 with TRBJ2-7, with D possibly being TRBD2 (5 bases). The CDR3 is 11 residues long. Germline assignment: CDR1 WSHSY and CDR2 SAAADI. V lost 10 bases and J lost 3, with 10 bases in between. CDR3 sequence (DNA): TGCGCCACCGAGGAGGACTACGAGCAGTACTTC. Its protein is CATEEDYEQYF.

This clonotype has a single count. At one boundary the junction diverges from the germline segment, which might be a read error. V and J are TRBV28 and TRBJ2-5; TRBD2 agrees at 7 bases. From germline, CDR1 is MDHEN and CDR2 SYDVKM. CDR3 length: 14 amino acids. The CDR3 nucleotides are TGTGGCAGCAAGGCGGGGGTAGTCCAAGAGACCCAGTACTTC. Translating gives CGSKAGVVQETQYF.

This clonotype was seen a handful of times. V usage is TRBV30 and J usage is TRBJ2-1; 11 bases agree with TRBD2. The CDR3 runs 15 residues. The ends lost 6 bases at V and 6 bases at J; junction bases unmatched: 10. Germline V gives CDR1 GTSNPN, CDR2 SVGIG (reference sequence). The CDR3 spells CACPRGSGRVNEQFF. CDR3 bases: TGTGCCTGCCCGAGGGGTAGCGGGAGGGTCAATGAGCAGTTCTTC.

To note about this clonotype: The conserved phenylalanine or tryptophan is not found at the CDR3 terminus, so this likely reflects a read error. The chain joins TRBV6-1 to TRBJ1-5; the D is unclear. V lost 6 bases, J lost 5 bases, and 20 bases lay in between. Germline V lookup: CDR1 MNHNS, CDR2 SASEGT. The CDR3 extends over 16 amino acids. CDR3 nucleotides: TGTGCCAGCAGGACCCAGCCGATGGGTACGGATCAGCCCCAGCATTTG. This gives the protein CASRTQPMGTDQPQHL.

To note about this clonotype: At one boundary the junction diverges from the germline segment, which might be a read error. The chain carries TRBV6-5 and TRBJ2-5; no firm D call. CDR3 length: 15 amino acids. Germline V lookup: CDR1 MNHEY, CDR2 SVGAGI. The CDR3 loop is CVSSYQERYQETQYF. DNA for the CDR3: TGTGTCAGCAGTTACCAGGAACGGTACCAAGAGACCCAGTACTTT.

As for this clonotype: One end of the junction varies from germline; a read error may be responsible. The V call is TRBV11-1, the J call TRBJ2-7; D is unresolved. The CDR3 contains 16 residues. In germline, CDR1 is SGHAT, CDR2 FQDESV (reference sequence). The chain's CDR3 is CASSLGIRDNSYDQYF. CDR3 DNA sequence: TGTGCCAGCAGCTTAGGGATTCGTGACAATTCCTACGACCAGTACTTC.

This clonotype has a handful of counts. The chain joins TRBV5-5 to TRBJ2-4; 9 bases map to TRBD2. The CDR3 length is 16 residues. The ends lost 4 bases at V and 6 bases at J; junction bases unmatched: 11. Germline V gives CDR1 SGHKS, CDR2 YYEKEE (reference sequence). The CDR3 loop is CASSTQGRGGVNIQYF. The CDR3 DNA reads TGTGCCAGCAGCACCCAGGGGCGGGGGGGAGTAAACATTCAGTACTTC.

This clonotype appeared once. This chain joins TRBV12-3 or TRBV12-4 and TRBJ1-2, with no clear D. The V end was cut by 6 bases, the J end by 6 bases, with 23 bases between. This CDR3 has 16 amino acids. This chain's CDR3 is CASRPFRTRGSDGYTF. CDR3 nucleotide sequence: TGTGCCAGCAGACCATTTAGGACCCGGGGAAGCGATGGCTACACCTTC.

This clonotype came up many times. The J gene is TRBJ2-2, the V gene TRBV29-1, with D perhaps TRBD1 (6 bases). The CDR3 runs to 12 residues. The V gene lost 6 bases and the J gene lost 6 bases, with 11 bases spanning the gap. CDR1 and CDR2 (germline): SQVTM, ANQGSEA. CDR3 sequence reads: CSVGQSAGELFF. In nucleotides, the CDR3 is TGCAGCGTCGGACAGAGCGCCGGGGAGCTGTTTTTT.

The chain's CDR3 is CASSPSSRQLEAFF. Here the CDR3 DNA reads TGTGCCAGCAGTCCCTCAAGCCGACAGCTTGAAGCTTTCTTT. The chain has TRBV5-4 and TRBJ1-1, with D tentatively TRBD1 (5 bases). The V gene's germline CDR1 is SGHNT and CDR2 YYREEE (reference sequence). The V and J ends lost 5 bases and 7 bases respectively, with 18 bases between them. The CDR3 runs 14 residues.

This clonotype was seen a handful of times. The chain employs TRBV20-1 and TRBJ2-2, with D uncertain. Per germline, CDR1 DFQATT and CDR2 SNEGSKA (reference sequence). This CDR3 region has 16 residues. The V and J ends lost 2 bases and 1 base respectively, with 14 bases between them. Written as DNA, the CDR3 is TGCAGTGCTAGATCCTGGGTGGAAATGAACACCGGGGAGCTGTTTTTT. Its translation is CSARSWVEMNTGELFF.

As to this clonotype: A much larger clonotype is one base distant, so this may be a read error. This rearrangement joins TRBV29-1 to TRBJ1-6, with 7 bases identical to TRBD1. CDR3 size: 15 residues. Germline V gene sequence: CDR1 SQVTM, CDR2 ANQGSEA. CDR3 nucleotides: TGCTGCGTTGAAGATACCGGGACAGCTAATTCACCCCTCCACTTT. Translating it yields CCVEDTGTANSPLHF.

Concerning this clonotype: An end of the junction does not agree with germline; a read error may underlie this. The chain combines TRBV6-1 with TRBJ1-2; D remains unclear. CDR1 is MNHNS and CDR2 is SASEGT in the germline V gene. CDR3 size: 13 residues. For the CDR3, the DNA is TGTGCCAGCAGTGAGACGGGCTTCAGAGGCTGCACCTTC. This translates into CASSETGFRGCTF.

A note on this clonotype: One junction end disagrees with the germline gene, perhaps due to a read error. This chain uses TRBV6-5 with TRBJ2-7, with D perhaps matching TRBD2 (5 bases). CDR3 size: 15 residues. Germline CDR1 and CDR2: MNHEY and SVGAGI. CDR3 residues: CTSGNVGVTRYVQYF. Written as DNA, the CDR3 is TGTACCAGCGGCAATGTGGGAGTCACTCGCTACGTGCAGTACTTC.

In the case of this clonotype: This may stem from a read error, because a much larger clone lies one nucleotide away. The rearrangement uses TRBV4-2 and TRBJ2-3, with D possibly TRBD2 on 6 matching bases. V was trimmed by 5 bases and J by 0 bases, leaving 12 bases between them. This CDR3 contains 15 residues. The germline gives CDR1 LGHNA, CDR2 YNFKEQ. CDR3 region: CASSGGQASTDTQYF. CDR3 DNA sequence: TGTGCCAGCAGCGGAGGGCAGGCTAGCACAGATACGCAGTATTTT.

The V call is TRBV30, the J call TRBJ2-3; D possibly matches TRBD1 or TRBD2 (5 bases each). The ends were cut back, 8 bases at V and 1 base at J, with 13 bases in the middle. Germline V gene sequence: CDR1 GTSNPN, CDR2 SVGIG (reference sequence). The CDR3 runs to 13 residues. The CDR3 loop is CARDQARTDTQYF. Written as DNA, the CDR3 is TGTGCCAGGGACCAGGCGCGCACAGATACGCAGTATTTT.

Notes on this clonotype: The final CDR3 position lacks the conserved phenylalanine or tryptophan, pointing to a likely read error. J is TRBJ1-3 and V is TRBV12-3 or TRBV12-4, with D unresolved. The CDR3 extends over 15 amino acids. Trimming removed 6 bases from V and 4 bases from J, with 16 bases in between. The CDR3 sequence: CASRPALGVGNTIYS. The CDR3 DNA is TGTGCCAGCAGACCTGCCCTAGGTGTGGGAAACACCATATATTCT.

As regards this clonotype: A much larger clonotype is one base distant, so this may be a read error. The genes are TRBV6-5 and TRBJ2-2, with 7 bases identical to TRBD1. The V and J ends lost 9 bases and 3 bases, in that order; junction bases with no gene match: 16. Germline V CDR1 and CDR2: MNHEY, SVGAGI. This CDR3 contains 17 residues. CDR3 sequence: CASGDSRLVPDTGELFF. In DNA, the CDR3 is TGTGCCAGTGGGGACAGTCGGCTAGTCCCGGACACCGGGGAGCTGTTTTTT.

Remarks on this clonotype: A much larger clone differs by one base, so this may be a read error. The rearrangement uses TRBV29-1 and TRBJ2-5; 8 positions match TRBD1. The germline V gene has CDR1 SQVTM and CDR2 ANQGSEA. This CDR3 spans 11 amino acids. CDR3 sequence: CRARGLETQYF. CDR3 sequence (DNA): TGCAGGGCCAGGGGGCTCGAGACCCAGTACTTC. Full variable domain (outside the CDR3, taken from reference TRBV29-1 and TRBJ2-5): SAVISQKPSRDICQRGTSLTIQCQVDSQVTMMFWYRQQPGQSLTLIATANQGSEATYESGFVIDKFPISRPNLTFSTLTVSNMSPEDSSIYLCRARGLETQYFGPGTRLLVL.

A note on this clonotype: In this CDR3 the conserved last residue, phenylalanine or tryptophan, is missing, so a read error is likely. The rearrangement uses TRBV20-1 and TRBJ2-2, with D possibly being TRBD1 or TRBD2 (6 bases each). The CDR3 runs to 15 residues. CDR1 and CDR2 from the germline V gene are DFQATT and SNEGSKA (reference sequence). Trimming pared 0 bases from V and 3 bases from J, leaving 11 bases between. CDR3 region: CSARETGRHTGELFL. In nucleotides, the CDR3 is TGCAGTGCTAGAGAAACAGGGAGGCACACCGGGGAGCTGTTTCTT.

V is TRBV4-3 and J is TRBJ1-3; D gene ambiguous. Trimming left V 2 bases short and J 4 bases short, with 18 bases between. This CDR3 spans 17 amino acids. Germline lookup yields CDR1 LGHNA and CDR2 YSLEER. The CDR3, as DNA: TGCGCCAGCAGCCAATACGAGGAGAGTGTATTGGGAAACACCATATATTTT. Its translation: CASSQYEESVLGNTIYF.

The sample holds many counts of this clonotype. V is TRBV29-1 and J is TRBJ1-4; 8 nucleotides align to TRBD1. Germline-derived CDR1 and CDR2 are SQVTM and ANQGSEA. The CDR3 has 13 amino acids. Losses at the gene ends were 3 bases for V and 7 bases for J; bases not matched to a gene: 4. DNA of the CDR3: TGCAGCGTTGATAAGACAGGGGCTGAAAAACTGTTTTTT. Encoded protein: CSVDKTGAEKLFF.